Listed below are T cell receptor beta chains from one sample, sequenced in a study of cytomegalovirus exposure and HLA in healthy donors. Measured with immunoSEQ multiplex PCR; TCRdb has only the in-frame clones, and not every one. Of about 110,000 clones listed, roughly 70% are singletons. The sequenced sample was PBMCs. The source is a woman aged 25 to 39 in good health and CMV-seronegative. CDR3s include the opening cysteine and the closing phenylalanine or tryptophan. The order of the fields is D gene, V gene, J gene, clone size, CDR3 protein, CDR3 DNA. D genes are given only for firm matches. The size entry is marked missing in some rows and otherwise reads once, few, many or a size class.

-	TRBV7-6	TRBJ2-7	few	CASSLERGDRPLEQYF	TGTGCCAGCAGCTTAGAGAGGGGGGACAGACCCTTGGAGCAGTACTTC
TRBD2	TRBV5-8	TRBJ2-5	-	CASSSLGTSGSRETQYF	TGTGCCAGCAGCTCTTTAGGGACTAGCGGGAGTAGGGAGACCCAGTACTTC
-	TRBV6-5	TRBJ2-7	-	CASSLDGGADEQYF	TGTGCCAGCAGCCTGGATGGGGGGGCCGACGAGCAGTACTTC
TRBD1	TRBV6-6	TRBJ1-6	-	CASRDRGSPLHF	TGTGCCAGCAGGGACAGGGGTTCACCCCTCCACTTT
TRBD1	TRBV5-1	TRBJ1-4	-	CASSLDAGGATNEKLFF	TGCGCCAGCAGCTTGGACGCAGGGGGAGCAACTAATGAAAAACTGTTTTTT
-	TRBV4-1	TRBJ1-2	few	CASSLDSTNYGYTF	TGCGCCAGCAGCCTAGACAGTACTAACTATGGCTACACCTTC
-	TRBV19	TRBJ1-1	-	CASSIRWVRGTEAFF	TGTGCCAGTAGTATAAGGTGGGTCAGGGGCACTGAAGCTTTCTTT
-	TRBV4-1	TRBJ1-2	once	CASSQDRRGGYTF	TGCGCCAGCAGCCAAGATCGAAGGGGTGGCTACACCTTC
-	TRBV20-1	TRBJ1-2	once	CTRGGCGYTF	TGCACGCGGGGGGGCTGTGGCTACACCTTC
-	TRBV30	TRBJ2-7	-	CAWSETPGEPSWVQYF	TGTGCCTGGAGCGAGACTCCGGGGGAGCCATCGTGGGTGCAGTACTTC
-	TRBV19	TRBJ1-1	-	CASSIDSPGILNRTALNTEAFF	TGTGCCAGTAGTATCGACAGTCCCGGGATACTTAATCGGACAGCCCTGAACACTGAAGCTTTCTTT
-	TRBV29-1	TRBJ1-2	-	CSVEASPPGMDHYGYTF	TGCAGCGTTGAAGCCAGTCCTCCAGGGATGGATCACTATGGCTACACCTTC
-	TRBV29-1	TRBJ1-2	-	CSVEIQGRAYGYTF	TGCAGCGTTGAAATTCAGGGGCGCGCCTATGGCTACACCTTC
TRBD2	TRBV5-6	TRBJ2-7	few	CASSLRVGAGDRYEQYF	TGTGCCAGCAGCTTGCGGGTTGGAGCGGGAGATAGGTACGAGCAGTACTTC
-	TRBV28	TRBJ2-7	-	CASSSGGQSFTYEQYF	TGTGCCAGCAGCTCCGGGGGACAGTCCTTTACCTACGAGCAGTACTTC
-	TRBV11-3	TRBJ1-1	-	CASSPGVDTEAFF	TGTGCCAGCAGCCCCGGAGTGGACACTGAAGCTTTCTTT
-	TRBV6-5	TRBJ2-7	-	CASNLGTGMDEQYF	TGTGCCAGCAATCTAGGCACAGGGATGGACGAGCAGTACTTC
TRBD1	TRBV5-1	TRBJ1-3	-	CASSVRTGGNTIYF	TGCGCCAGCAGCGTGAGGACAGGGGGGAACACCATATATTTT
TRBD1	TRBV5-1	TRBJ1-2	-	CASSQGPGQLEGYTF	TGCGCCAGCAGCCAGGGGCCGGGACAGCTAGAGGGCTACACCTTC
-	TRBV4-2	TRBJ2-3	-	CASSQAGDGTDTQYF	TGTGCCAGCAGCCAAGCGGGGGATGGAACAGATACGCAGTATTTT
TRBD1	TRBV30	TRBJ1-5	-	CAWRMGTGTSPQHF	TGTGCCTGGAGGATGGGGACAGGGACGTCGCCCCAGCATTTT
-	TRBV7-7	TRBJ2-5	-	CASSLGGRSHETQYF	TGTGCCAGCAGCTTAGGCGGGCGGTCGCATGAGACCCAGTACTTC
TRBD2	TRBV6-5	TRBJ2-5	-	CASSSLRAGVGTQYF	TGTGCCAGCAGTTCTCTCCGAGCGGGGGTCGGGACCCAGTACTTC
TRBD2	TRBV7-2	TRBJ2-2	-	CASSQNPGGTGELFF	TGTGCCAGCAGCCAAAATCCGGGGGGAACCGGGGAGCTGTTTTTT
TRBD1	TRBV6-6	TRBJ1-3	-	CASRRDSLSGNTIYF	TGTGCCAGCAGAAGGGACAGCCTCTCTGGAAACACCATATATTTT
-	TRBV5-5	TRBJ1-1	-	CASSFRGGSNTEAFF	TGTGCCAGCAGCTTCAGAGGGGGTTCTAACACTGAAGCTTTCTTT
-	TRBV27	TRBJ1-5	-	CASSFRGGNQPQHF	TGTGCCAGCAGTTTTCGGGGGGGAAATCAGCCCCAGCATTTT
-	TRBV7-9	TRBJ1-2	few	CASSLVKMDSYGYTF	TGTGCCAGCAGCTTAGTCAAGATGGACAGCTATGGCTACACCTTC
-	TRBV7-8	TRBJ2-1	-	CASTPRVGEQFF	TGTGCCAGCACCCCGAGGGTGGGTGAGCAGTTCTTC
-	TRBV7-2	TRBJ1-1	few	CASSSQGSGTEAFF	TGTGCCAGCAGCTCGCAGGGGTCTGGGACTGAAGCTTTCTTT
TRBD1	TRBV7-9	TRBJ1-2	-	CASSGPIQLTGGGYTF	TGTGCCAGCAGCGGCCCGATTCAACTGACAGGGGGCGGCTACACCTTC
-	TRBV18	TRBJ2-1	-	CAMKAGNEQFF	TGTGCCATGAAGGCGGGCAATGAGCAGTTCTTC
-	TRBV5-6	TRBJ1-3	-	CASSTGPRSGNTIYF	TGTGCCAGCAGCACCGGTCCCCGCTCTGGAAACACCATATATTTT
-	TRBV18	TRBJ1-4	-	CASSPPGQPNEKLFF	TGTGCCAGCTCACCACCGGGGCAGCCTAATGAAAAACTGTTTTTT
-	TRBV6-5	TRBJ2-2	-	CASTQGNTGELFF	TGTGCCAGCACTCAGGGTAACACCGGGGAGCTGTTTTTT
TRBD1	TRBV19	TRBJ1-4	-	CASSQTGGVKLFF	TGTGCCAGTAGCCAGACAGGGGGTGTAAAACTGTTTTTT
-	TRBV5-4	TRBJ1-2	-	CASRQAPGDYGYTF	TGTGCCAGCAGACAAGCCCCGGGGGACTATGGCTACACCTTC
-	TRBV27	TRBJ1-1	few	CASSLSVTMNTEAFF	TGTGCCAGCAGTTTGTCAGTCACAATGAACACTGAAGCTTTCTTT
-	TRBV7-8	TRBJ1-1	-	CASSLGRAGDTEAFF	TGTGCCAGCAGCTTAGGCAGGGCTGGCGACACTGAAGCTTTCTTT
-	TRBV7-6	TRBJ2-7	-	CASSSKEVQGRDEQYF	TGTGCCAGCAGCTCAAAGGAGGTACAAGGACGGGACGAGCAGTACTTC
TRBD1	TRBV11-3	TRBJ1-2	-	CASSLINRGQGYTF	TGTGCCAGCAGCTTAATCAACAGGGGGCAAGGCTACACCTTC
TRBD2	TRBV9	TRBJ2-5	-	CASSGHTSGRALETQYF	TGTGCCAGCAGCGGGCACACTAGCGGGAGGGCCTTAGAGACCCAGTACTTC
TRBD1	TRBV10-3	TRBJ1-1	-	CATSTGRLDAFF	TGTGCCACCTCGACAGGGAGGTTGGATGCTTTCTTT
-	TRBV7-2	TRBJ2-2	-	CASSHDRPNTGELFF	TGTGCCAGCAGCCACGACAGACCGAACACCGGGGAGCTGTTTTTT
TRBD2	TRBV7-9	TRBJ2-5	-	CASRWAGGETQYF	TGTGCCAGCAGGTGGGCGGGAGGGGAGACCCAGTACTTC
-	TRBV29-1	TRBJ1-1	-	CSVEETRYTEAFF	TGCAGCGTTGAAGAGACGAGGTACACTGAAGCTTTCTTT
-	TRBV5-1	TRBJ1-1	-	CASSLVLESTEAFF	TGCGCCAGCAGCTTGGTTCTGGAGTCCACTGAAGCTTTCTTT
-	TRBV19	TRBJ1-5	-	CASSIRGEGTNQPQHF	TGTGCCAGTTCTATCCGAGGTGAGGGGACTAATCAGCCCCAGCATTTT
-	TRBV19	TRBJ1-2	-	CASSIVPGSTYGYTF	TGTGCCAGTAGTATAGTACCAGGGTCTACCTATGGCTACACCTTC
-	TRBV4-3	TRBJ1-6	-	CASSQESRVNSPLHF	TGCGCCAGCAGCCAAGAATCCAGGGTTAATTCACCCCTCCACTTT
TRBD1	TRBV7-2	TRBJ1-1	few	CASSFGQGARTAFF	TGTGCCAGCAGCTTCGGCCAGGGGGCGCGAACAGCTTTCTTT
-	TRBV11-2	TRBJ2-1	-	CASSSRGSNEQFF	TGTGCCAGCAGCTCCCGGGGTTCCAATGAGCAGTTCTTC